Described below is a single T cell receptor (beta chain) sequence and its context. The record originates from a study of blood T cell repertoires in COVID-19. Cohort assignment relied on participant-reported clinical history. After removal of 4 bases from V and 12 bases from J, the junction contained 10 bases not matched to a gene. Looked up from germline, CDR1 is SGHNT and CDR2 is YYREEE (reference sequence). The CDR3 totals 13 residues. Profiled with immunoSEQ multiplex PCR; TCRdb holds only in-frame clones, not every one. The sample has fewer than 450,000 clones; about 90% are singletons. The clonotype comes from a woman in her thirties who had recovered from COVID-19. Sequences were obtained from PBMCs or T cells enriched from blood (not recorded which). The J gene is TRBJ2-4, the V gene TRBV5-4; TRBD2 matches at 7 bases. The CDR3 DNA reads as TGTGCCAGCAGCCCCCAAGGACTAGGAAGTCAGTACTTC. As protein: CASSPQGLGSQYF.